Described below is a single T cell receptor beta chain sequence and its context. Its matching antigen is unknown. The sample comes from a study of PD-L1 blockade in urothelial cancer. Across the whole study: About nine tenths of the roughly 30 patients comprised males who had bladder-origin urothelial cancer. Peripheral blood specimens exhibited a median yield of around 140,000 T cells. Study outcomes and limitations: Better survival was predicted when blood TCR clonality before treatment fell below the median.

Produced via immunoSEQ multiplex PCR; TCRdb's table is partial and in-frame only. Found here are 38,000 or so clones, around 83% of them singletons; the top ten hold about a sixth. Germline lookup yields CDR1 LNHDA and CDR2 SQIVND (reference sequence). V lost 0 bases to trimming and J lost 0 bases; unmatched junction nucleotides: 10. The CDR3 has 19 amino acids. The J gene is TRBJ2-1, the V gene TRBV19, with 8 bases aligning to TRBD2. Specimen: PBMCs, collected around atezolizumab (anti-PD-L1) treatment. This receptor was taken from a man in his sixties with urothelial cancer. The CDR3 is CASSIDLAGGLSSYNEQFF. The CDR3 DNA is TGTGCCAGTAGTATAGATCTGGCGGGAGGTCTCAGCTCCTACAATGAGCAGTTCTTC.